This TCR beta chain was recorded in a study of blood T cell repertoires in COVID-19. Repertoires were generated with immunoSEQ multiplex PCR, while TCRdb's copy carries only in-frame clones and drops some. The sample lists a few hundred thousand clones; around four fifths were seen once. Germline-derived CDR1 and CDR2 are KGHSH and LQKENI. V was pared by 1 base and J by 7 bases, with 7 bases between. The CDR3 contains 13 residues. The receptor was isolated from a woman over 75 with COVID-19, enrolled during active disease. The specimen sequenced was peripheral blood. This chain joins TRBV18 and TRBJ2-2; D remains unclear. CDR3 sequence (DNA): TGTGCCAGCTCACCACAGTCAGACGGGGAGCTGTTTTTT. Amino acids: CASSPQSDGELFF.